Following are 20 T cell receptor beta chains from one sample sequenced in a study of immune cell composition in non-small cell lung cancer (dated by TCRdb to 2016 to 2017). Library construction relied on the immunoSEQ multiplex PCR assay. Here the immuneACCESS table is served through TCRdb, limited to in-frame sequences with V and J called. Missing clones are a known gap in these copies; in checked studies unresolved V genes cover under half, and the rest lacks a known reason. Within this sample are some 3,600 clones, with about 73% of them counted one time only. The ten biggest clones cover 20% of the sample. Sequencing was performed on lung tumor tissue. Source of these receptors: a human donor with non-small cell lung cancer.

This clone was seen only a few times. The chain has TRBV7-2 and TRBJ2-5; possibly TRBD2 for D (5 bases). The CDR3 is 16 amino acids. CDR1 and CDR2 from the germline V gene are SGHTA and FQGNSA. Trimming stripped 1 base from V and 2 bases from J, with 14 bases between. The DNA for the CDR3 is TGTGCCAGCAGCTTAGAGACGGCGGGTATACAAGAGACCCAGTACTTC. Translation gives CASSLETAGIQETQYF.

This clone was observed once. The chain joins TRBV7-3 to TRBJ2-1; D may correspond to TRBD1 or TRBD2 (6 bases each). V lost 1 base, J lost 5 bases, and 21 bases lay in between. The CDR3 loop spans 18 amino acids. Germline values: CDR1 SGHTA, CDR2 FQGTGA. In nucleotides, the CDR3 is TGTGCCAGCAGCTTAATATGGTCGGGGGCAGGGTCCCACAATGAGCAGTTCTTC. This translates into CASSLIWSGAGSHNEQFF.

The CDR3 reads CATRRLANTGELFF. The CDR3 DNA reads TGTGCCACCCGGCGGCTAGCGAACACCGGGGAGCTGTTTTTT. The chain uses TRBV30 and TRBJ2-2; D is unresolved. This CDR3 region has 14 residues. Trimming left V 8 bases short and J 0 bases short, with 13 bases between. Germline loops: CDR1 GTSNPN, CDR2 SVGIG (reference sequence).

The V call is TRBV20-1, the J call TRBJ2-1, with D possibly TRBD2 on 5 matching bases. The V end lost 7 bases, the J end lost 4 bases, and 8 bases lay between the germline ends. The CDR3 spans 11 residues. Germline lookup yields CDR1 DFQATT and CDR2 SNEGSKA (reference sequence). This CDR3 reads CSERIYNEQFF. The CDR3 DNA reads TGCAGTGAGCGGATTTACAATGAGCAGTTCTTC.

The chain links TRBV5-4 to TRBJ1-4; D unclear. There are 14 residues in the CDR3. Between the trimmed V and J ends, which lost 0 bases and 7 bases, there was a span of 10 bases. Germline CDR1 SGHNT, CDR2 YYREEE (reference sequence). The CDR3 coding sequence is TGTGCCAGCAGCTTGGGTAGTACACGTGAAAAACTGTTTTTT. Translated, it gives CASSLGSTREKLFF.

The chain carries TRBV5-6 and TRBJ1-2; TRBD1 matches at 7 bases. J gave up 8 bases and V 3 bases, and 10 bases lay outside the gene matches. Looked up from germline, CDR1 is SGHDT and CDR2 is YYEEEE. CDR3 length: 14 amino acids. The CDR3 sequence: CASSSRGQAWGYTF. In DNA form, the CDR3 reads TGTGCCAGCAGCTCAAGGGGGCAGGCCTGGGGCTACACCTTC.

The chain links TRBV7-8 to TRBJ1-1, with unresolved D. V was clipped by 1 base and J by 3 bases, with 6 bases between them. Looked up from germline, CDR1 is SGHVS and CDR2 is FQNEAQ. CDR3 length: 13 residues. As DNA, the CDR3 is TGTGCCAGCAGCTTAGAAAGGTACACTGAAGCTTTCTTT. Translation gives CASSLERYTEAFF.

The V and J genes are TRBV5-1 and TRBJ2-4; 10 bases match TRBD1. Germline lookup yields CDR1 SGHRS and CDR2 YFSETQ. This CDR3 region has 15 residues. After removal of 4 bases from V and 5 bases from J, the junction contained 6 bases not matched to a gene. CDR3 loop: CASSPRTGGQNIQYF. The CDR3, as DNA: TGCGCCAGCAGCCCTCGGACAGGGGGACAAAACATTCAGTACTTC.

The chain recombines TRBV29-1 with TRBJ2-7, with TRBD1 matching over 7 bases. V lost 3 bases and J lost 3; bases outside the gene matches: 11. This CDR3 region has 15 residues. Germline CDR1 reads SQVTM; CDR2 reads ANQGSEA. CDR3: CSVDGVGQENYEQYF. CDR3 nucleotide sequence: TGCAGCGTTGATGGTGTCGGACAGGAGAACTACGAGCAGTACTTC.

This sequence joins TRBV29-1 and TRBJ2-3; no clear D gene. Germline V gene lookup returns CDR1 SQVTM and CDR2 ANQGSEA. The CDR3 has 14 residues. V shed 4 bases and J shed 0 bases, with 11 bases lying between them. The CDR3 sequence: CSVVFKPSTDTQYF. In nucleotides, the CDR3 is TGCAGCGTTGTATTCAAACCGAGCACAGATACGCAGTATTTT.

The chain has TRBV30 and TRBJ1-5; unclear D gene. The length of the CDR3 is 14 residues. V was clipped by 2 bases and J by 4 bases, with 12 bases between them. CDR1 and CDR2 from the germline V gene are GTSNPN and SVGIG (reference sequence). DNA for the CDR3: TGTGCCTGGAGTCTCGGGGTCCTAAATCAGCCCCAGCATTTT. Encoded protein: CAWSLGVLNQPQHF. The full variable domain, rest sourced from reference TRBV30 and TRBJ1-5, is SQTIHQWPATLVQPVGSPLSLECTVEGTSNPNLYWYRQAAGRGLQLLFYSVGIGQISSEVPQNLSASRPQDRQFILSSKKLLLSDSGFYLCAWSLGVLNQPQHFGDGTRLSIL.

This clone has just a few counts. V is TRBV28 and J is TRBJ2-3, with TRBD2 matching over 12 bases. The CDR3 loop spans 17 amino acids. Unmatched junction bases numbered 11, after V lost 3 bases and J lost 7 bases. Germline loops: CDR1 MDHEN, CDR2 SYDVKM. The CDR3 loop is CASSFVPSGGELNTQYF. The CDR3 DNA reads TGTGCCAGCAGTTTTGTCCCTAGCGGGGGGGAATTGAATACGCAGTATTTT.

The V and J genes are TRBV7-9 and TRBJ2-1; 10 bases are a match to TRBD1. This CDR3 has 15 residues. Germline V gives CDR1 SEHNR, CDR2 FQNEAQ (reference sequence). Trimming cost V 5 bases and J 6 bases; bases outside gene matches: 7. The CDR3 DNA sequence: TGTGCCAGCAGCCAACCCCGGACAGGGGGCAATGAGCAGTTCTTC. Residues: CASSQPRTGGNEQFF.

J is TRBJ1-4 and V is TRBV18; TRBD1 might be the D (5 bases). Trimming cost V 2 bases and J 0 bases, with 7 bases left between them. In germline, CDR1 is KGHSH, CDR2 LQKENI. The length of the CDR3 is 15 residues. The CDR3 DNA is TGTGCCAGCTCACCAGGACACGCAACTAATGAAAAACTGTTTTTT. It yields the protein CASSPGHATNEKLFF.

The chain recombines TRBV6-6 with TRBJ2-7, with unresolved D. CDR3 length: 12 residues. Between the trimmed V and J ends, which lost 0 bases and 2 bases, there was a span of 2 bases. CDR1 and CDR2 (germline): MNHNY, SVGAGI (reference sequence). CDR3 protein: CASSYSPYEQYF. DNA for the CDR3: TGTGCCAGCAGTTACTCCCCCTACGAGCAGTACTTC.

This clone occurred a few times. The chain has TRBV28 and TRBJ1-2, with no clear D. Germline V gives CDR1 MDHEN, CDR2 SYDVKM. The CDR3 totals 14 residues. Between the trimmed V and J ends, which lost 2 bases and 5 bases, there was a span of 12 bases. CDR3: CASSLVTVRYGYTF. The CDR3, as DNA: TGTGCCAGCAGTTTAGTTACCGTCCGGTATGGCTACACCTTC.

The chain has TRBV7-9 and TRBJ1-6; D is possibly TRBD1 (6 bases). CDR1 and CDR2 (germline): SEHNR, FQNEAQ (reference sequence). This CDR3 comprises 15 residues. Deletions cut 5 bases from V and 6 bases from J, with 14 bases between. CDR3 DNA: TGTGCCAGCAGCCGGGGGGCAGGGGCTAATTCACCCCTCCACTTT. It encodes CASSRGAGANSPLHF.

V and J are TRBV5-5 and TRBJ1-1, with 7 bases identical to TRBD1. From germline, CDR1 is SGHKS and CDR2 YYEKEE (reference sequence). The CDR3 is made up of 13 amino acids. V lost 7 bases, J lost 1 base, and 4 bases stayed unmatched. CDR3 DNA sequence: TGTGCCAGCGATCCAGGGGGGAACACTGAAGCTTTCTTT. Protein sequence: CASDPGGNTEAFF.

The gene calls are TRBV21-1 and TRBJ2-3; the DNA was not compared with TRBD1, the D call given in the table. TRBV21-1 is annotated as a pseudogene. This CDR3 is built from 15 residues. The CDR3 DNA sequence: TGTGCCAGCACCAAAGTGCCAGGGCCCGGTCATACGCAGTATTTT. Its translation is CASTKVPGPGHTQYF.

The chain combines TRBV9 with TRBJ1-1; D remains ambiguous. V dropped 2 bases and J dropped 0 bases, with 8 bases sitting between them. Germline values: CDR1 SGDLS, CDR2 YYNGEE. The CDR3 contains 14 residues. The CDR3 is CASSVTPMNTEAFF. The CDR3, as DNA: TGTGCCAGCAGCGTTACACCCATGAACACTGAAGCTTTCTTT.